The 27 T cell receptor beta chains presented below share a single source sample, sequenced in a study of control samples from healthy donors and cancer patients. The method was immunoSEQ multiplex PCR; TCRdb's version includes in-frame clones alone and lacks a portion of them. The sample shows under 95,000 clones, approximately 88% of them seen only once. Sequencing used blood. Source of these receptors: a man aged 50-59 years in good health.

This clone has more than one count but fewer than ten. This chain uses TRBV4-3 with TRBJ2-7; TRBD2 matches at 7 bases. Unmatched junction bases numbered 7, after V lost 2 bases and J lost 3 bases. In germline, CDR1 is LGHNA, CDR2 YSLEER. The CDR3 is 15 amino acids. The CDR3: CASSQSVWGGYEQYF. CDR3 nucleotides: TGCGCCAGCAGCCAAAGTGTTTGGGGGGGCTACGAGCAGTACTTC.

This chain connects TRBV9 to TRBJ1-2; the D gene is possibly TRBD1 (5 bases). This CDR3 is built from 12 residues. Germline lookup yields CDR1 SGDLS and CDR2 YYNGEE. Trimming removed 7 bases at V and 7 bases at J, with 14 bases between. The CDR3: CASGDSGVGYTF. The CDR3 nucleotides read TGTGCCAGCGGAGACAGCGGAGTTGGCTACACCTTC. Full variable domain (rest looked up from reference TRBV9 and TRBJ1-2): DSGVTQTPKHLITATGQRVTLRCSPRSGDLSVYWYQQSLDQGLQFLIQYYNGEERAKGNILERFSAQQFPDLHSELNLSSLELGDSALYFCASGDSGVGYTFGSGTRLTVV.

CDR3 residues: CASRTPTANTEAFF. In DNA form, the CDR3 reads TGTGCCAGCAGAACCCCTACAGCCAACACTGAAGCTTTCTTT. The chain is built from TRBV27 and TRBJ1-1; D ambiguous. This CDR3 is 14 amino acids long. Trimming left V 6 bases short and J 2 bases short, with 13 bases between. CDR1 is MNHEY and CDR2 is SMNVEV in the germline V gene (reference sequence).

This CDR3 reads CATSTRRRNTEAFF. CDR3 coding DNA: TGTGCCACGTCTACTAGACGGAGGAACACTGAAGCTTTCTTT. The chain recombines TRBV3-1 (or the pseudogene TRBV3-2) with TRBJ1-1; D is ambiguous. This CDR3 has 14 amino acids. In germline, CDR1 is LGHDT, CDR2 YNNKEL (reference sequence). Trimming pared 10 bases from V and 1 base from J, leaving 16 bases between.

This chain links TRBV6-5 with TRBJ1-2, with a tentative D call TRBD1 (6 bases). Looked up from germline, CDR1 is MNHEY and CDR2 is SVGAGI. The ends were cut back, 6 bases at V and 4 bases at J, with 15 bases in the middle. The CDR3 is made up of 14 amino acids. For the CDR3, the DNA is TGTGCCAGCAGGTCCCCAGGGGAGGCCTATGGCTACACCTTC. Amino acids: CASRSPGEAYGYTF.

This clone was recorded only once. The chain carries TRBV28 and TRBJ2-3; tentatively, D is TRBD1 (5 bases). The CDR3 contains 15 residues. V shed 6 bases and J shed 7 bases, with 20 bases lying between them. Germline loops: CDR1 MDHEN, CDR2 SYDVKM. The CDR3 DNA reads as TGTGCCAGCAGCCCCGGAGCTGTGGGGCGGAATACGCAGTATTTT. Its translation is CASSPGAVGRNTQYF.

This sequence joins TRBV14 and TRBJ2-2; the D is unclear. CDR3 length equals 12 residues. Germline V gene lookup returns CDR1 SGHDN and CDR2 FVKESK. Deletions cut 3 bases from V and 3 bases from J, with 2 bases between. The DNA for the CDR3 is TGTGCCAGCAGCCACGACACCGGGGAGCTGTTTTTT. Its protein is CASSHDTGELFF.

This clone is labeled medium-sized (0.01 to 0.1%). The CDR3 DNA reads as TGCGCCAGCAGCCAAGTTTTCGGGGGCGGTTACGAGCAGTACTTC. Translated: CASSQVFGGGYEQYF. The genes are TRBV4-3 and TRBJ2-7, with D possibly being TRBD1 or TRBD2 (6 bases each). Germline assignment: CDR1 LGHNA and CDR2 YSLEER. Trimming left V 1 base short and J 4 bases short, with 14 bases between. The CDR3 runs to 15 residues.

Notes on this clone: In the same sample, other DNA sequences code for this CDR3. This chain uses TRBV24-1 with TRBJ2-7; TRBD2 aligns across 14 bases. Trimming removed 4 bases from V and 4 bases from J; junction bases left unmatched: 5. The CDR3 totals 16 residues. The germline V gene encodes CDR1 KGHDR and CDR2 SFDVKD. The DNA of the CDR3 is TGTGCCACCAGTGACTCGGGACTAGCGGGAGCGTACGAGCAGTACTTC. Encoded protein: CATSDSGLAGAYEQYF.

For the CDR3, the DNA is TGTGCCAGCAGTTACTCCCAGGACAGGACCGCAACTAATGAAAAACTGTTTTTT. The encoded protein is CASSYSQDRTATNEKLFF. The chain uses TRBV6-2 or TRBV6-3 and TRBJ1-4; 7 bases agree with TRBD1. Trimming removed 0 bases from V and 0 bases from J; junction bases left unmatched: 7. The V gene's germline CDR1 is MNHEY and CDR2 SVGEGT. The CDR3 length is 18 residues.

The chain links TRBV5-4 to TRBJ1-3; D is perhaps TRBD1 (6 bases). Between the trimmed V and J ends, which lost 0 bases and 2 bases, there was a span of 15 bases. Germline CDR1 and CDR2: SGHNT and YYREEE (reference sequence). This CDR3 region has 17 residues. Here the CDR3 reads CASSLGAGGLTGNTIYF. The CDR3 nucleotides read TGTGCCAGCAGCTTGGGGGCCGGGGGGCTGACTGGAAACACCATATATTTT.

The V gene is TRBV7-8, the J gene TRBJ1-3; D perhaps matches TRBD1 (6 bases). V lost 5 bases and J 0 bases, leaving 14 bases between the germline ends. The CDR3 totals 16 residues. Germline V gene sequence: CDR1 SGHVS, CDR2 FQNEAQ. CDR3 sequence: CASSKQGNPSGNTIYF. The CDR3 DNA reads as TGTGCCAGCAGCAAACAGGGTAACCCCTCTGGAAACACCATATATTTT.

The chain uses TRBV24-1 and TRBJ2-5, with 9 bases lining up with TRBD1. Germline lookup yields CDR1 KGHDR and CDR2 SFDVKD. The CDR3 loop spans 15 amino acids. V shed 3 bases and J 5 bases; nucleotides not matched to a gene: 6. As DNA, the CDR3 is TGTGCCACCAGTGATCCCACAGGGGGCACGGAGACCCAGTACTTC. It is translated as CATSDPTGGTETQYF.

V is TRBV6-5 and J is TRBJ2-1, with D perhaps TRBD1 or TRBD2 (5 bases each). The V end was cut by 5 bases, the J end by 15 bases, with 26 bases between. This CDR3 contains 15 residues. In germline, CDR1 is MNHEY, CDR2 SVGAGI. This chain's CDR3 is CASSTLNTFPGRSFF. CDR3 nucleotide sequence: TGTGCCAGCAGTACACTAAACACTTTCCCGGGACGTTCGTTCTTC.

The chain combines TRBV27 with TRBJ1-5; D uncertain. Germline V gene sequence: CDR1 MNHEY, CDR2 SMNVEV (reference sequence). The CDR3 is 13 residues long. Deletions cut 4 bases from V and 0 bases from J, with 4 bases between. The CDR3 DNA is TGTGCCAGCAGTTCTTATAGCAATCAGCCCCAGCATTTT. This encodes CASSSYSNQPQHF.

The gene calls are TRBV14 and TRBJ2-7; the D call may be TRBD1 or TRBD2 (6 bases each). Between the trimmed V and J ends, which lost 5 bases and 4 bases, there was a span of 24 bases. CDR1 SGHDN and CDR2 FVKESK come from the germline V gene. The CDR3 length is 17 residues. CDR3 in DNA: TGTGCCAGCAGCGACCCCCGGGTAGGGGGGAACCCTTACGAGCAGTACTTC. Amino acids: CASSDPRVGGNPYEQYF.

The rearrangement joins TRBV28 to TRBJ2-7; 10 nucleotides agree with TRBD2. Germline CDR1 reads MDHEN; CDR2 reads SYDVKM. The V gene end was trimmed by 4 bases and the J gene end by 3 bases; junction bases not matched to a gene: 6. This CDR3 comprises 15 residues. The CDR3 loop is CASSSHASGSYEQYF. Here the CDR3 DNA reads TGTGCCAGCAGTTCCCACGCTAGCGGGAGCTACGAGCAGTACTTC.

CDR3 residues: CASSLLLAGRSDTQYF. In nucleotides, the CDR3 is TGTGCCAGCAGCCTGTTACTAGCGGGACGTTCAGATACGCAGTATTTT. The J gene is TRBJ2-3, the V gene TRBV7-9; 10 positions match TRBD2. V lost 5 bases to trimming and J lost 4 bases; unmatched junction nucleotides: 9. The CDR3 runs to 16 residues. Per germline, CDR1 SEHNR and CDR2 FQNEAQ (reference sequence). Full variable domain (outside the CDR3, taken from reference TRBV7-9 and TRBJ2-3): DTGVSQNPRHKITKRGQNVTFRCDPISEHNRLYWYRQTLGQGPEFLTYFQNEAQLEKSRLLSDRFSAERPKGSFSTLEIQRTEQGDSAMYLCASSLLLAGRSDTQYFGPGTRLTVL.

The V call is TRBV11-3, the J call TRBJ2-5, with TRBD2 as a possible D gene (6 bases). The length of the CDR3 is 15 residues. In germline, CDR1 is SGHNT, CDR2 YENEEA. Trimming removed 5 bases at V and 4 bases at J, with 17 bases between. As DNA, the CDR3 is TGTGCCAGCAGCCAAAAGGAAAGGGGAGGAGAGACCCAGTACTTC. Its protein is CASSQKERGGETQYF.

V is TRBV7-8 and J is TRBJ2-7; no clear D gene. Trimming left V 2 bases short and J 3 bases short, with 14 bases between. The length of the CDR3 is 15 residues. Germline V lookup: CDR1 SGHVS, CDR2 FQNEAQ. The CDR3 nucleotides read TGTGCCAGCAGCTTAAGGTGGGGTAGTCACTACGAGCAGTACTTC. This codes for CASSLRWGSHYEQYF.

CDR3 loop: CASSRLGTEAFF. CDR3 nucleotides: TGTGCCAGCAGTCGGTTGGGGACTGAAGCTTTCTTT. The chain has TRBV12-3 or TRBV12-4 and TRBJ1-1; D is uncertain. V lost 5 bases and J lost 5, with 9 bases in between. The CDR3 has 12 amino acids.

This clone was picked up a small number of times. V and J are TRBV2 and TRBJ1-1; no reliable D call. Trimming removed 4 bases from V and 6 bases from J, with 12 bases in between. Germline V lookup: CDR1 SNHLY, CDR2 FYNNEI. This CDR3 has 13 amino acids. The CDR3 loop reads CASSVRGTAEAFF. CDR3 in DNA: TGTGCCAGCAGTGTCCGGGGAACGGCTGAAGCTTTCTTT. The whole variable domain, remainder taken from reference TRBV2 and TRBJ1-1, is EPEVTQTPSHQVTQMGQEVILRCVPISNHLYFYWYRQILGQKVEFLVSFYNNEISEKSEIFDDQFSVERPDGSNFTLKIRSTKLEDSAMYFCASSVRGTAEAFFGQGTRLTVV.

This chain joins TRBV13 and TRBJ2-2; TRBD2 is a possible D gene (5 bases). The V end was cut by 2 bases, the J end by 4 bases, with 8 bases between. This CDR3 comprises 14 residues. The germline V gene has CDR1 PRHDT and CDR2 FYEKMQ (reference sequence). CDR3 sequence: CASSLLAPTGELFF. The CDR3 DNA is TGTGCCAGCAGCTTACTAGCACCCACCGGGGAGCTGTTTTTT.

The J gene is TRBJ2-3, the V gene TRBV7-2; 16 bases are a match to TRBD2. Germline V gives CDR1 SGHTA, CDR2 FQGNSA. J gave up 5 bases and V 1 base, and 6 bases lay outside the gene matches. The CDR3 totals 18 residues. The CDR3 sequence: CASSLEGLAGGQRDTQYF. The CDR3 DNA reads TGTGCCAGCAGCTTAGAGGGACTAGCGGGAGGGCAGAGAGATACGCAGTATTTT.

V is TRBV4-3 and J is TRBJ2-1, with 14 bases lining up with TRBD2. Germline trimming cut 0 bases from V and 15 bases from J; bases unmatched to any gene: 7. Germline CDR1 reads LGHNA; CDR2 reads YSLEER. This CDR3 contains 15 residues. The CDR3 DNA reads TGCGCCAGCAGCCAAGAAGGGACTAGCGGGAGCGCTATGTTCTTC. Amino acids: CASSQEGTSGSAMFF.

This clone was seen once. The chain employs TRBV5-1 and TRBJ2-5; D is ambiguous. The CDR3 length is 14 residues. The germline V and J ends were trimmed by 2 bases and 1 base, with 9 bases remaining between them. Looked up from germline, CDR1 is SGHRS and CDR2 is YFSETQ. CDR3 residues: CASSFNVIQETQYF. As DNA, the CDR3 is TGCGCCAGCAGCTTCAACGTTATCCAAGAGACCCAGTACTTC.

In nucleotides, the CDR3 is TGCGCCAGCAGCTTGAGTTATCAGGGTATCGAGGGCTACACCTTC. Residues: CASSLSYQGIEGYTF. The chain carries TRBV5-1 and TRBJ1-2, with a possible D match to TRBD1 (5 bases). Germline values: CDR1 SGHRS, CDR2 YFSETQ. CDR3 length: 15 residues. Trimming pared 1 base from V and 8 bases from J, leaving 18 bases between.